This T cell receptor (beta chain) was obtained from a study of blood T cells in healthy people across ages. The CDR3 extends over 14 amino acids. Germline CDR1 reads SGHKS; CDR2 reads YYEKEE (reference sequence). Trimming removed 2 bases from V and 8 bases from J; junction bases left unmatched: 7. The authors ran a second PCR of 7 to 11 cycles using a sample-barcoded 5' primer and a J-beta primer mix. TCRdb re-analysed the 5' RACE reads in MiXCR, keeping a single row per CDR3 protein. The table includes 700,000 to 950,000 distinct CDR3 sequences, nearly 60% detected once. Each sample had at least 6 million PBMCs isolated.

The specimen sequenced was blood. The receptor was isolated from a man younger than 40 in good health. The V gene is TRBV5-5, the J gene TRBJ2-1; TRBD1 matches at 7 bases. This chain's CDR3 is CASSFYRGLDEQFF. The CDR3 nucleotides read TGTGCCAGCAGCTTCTACAGGGGATTAGATGAGCAGTTCTTC.